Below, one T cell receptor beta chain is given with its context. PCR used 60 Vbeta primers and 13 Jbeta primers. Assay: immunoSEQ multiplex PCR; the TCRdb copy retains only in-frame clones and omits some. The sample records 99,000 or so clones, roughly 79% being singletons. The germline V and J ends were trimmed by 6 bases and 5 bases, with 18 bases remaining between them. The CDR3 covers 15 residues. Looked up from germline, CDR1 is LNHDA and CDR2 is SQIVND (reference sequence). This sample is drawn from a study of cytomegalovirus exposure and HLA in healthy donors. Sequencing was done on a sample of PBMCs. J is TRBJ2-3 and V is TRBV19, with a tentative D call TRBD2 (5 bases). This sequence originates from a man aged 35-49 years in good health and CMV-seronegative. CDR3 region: CASRYSGGAGDTQYF. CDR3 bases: TGTGCCAGTAGATACAGCGGAGGCGCGGGAGATACGCAGTATTTT.